A single TCR beta chain is shown here with its context. Antigen unknown. Amplification used 60 Vbeta primers and 13 Jbeta primers. This table comes from immunoSEQ multiplex PCR, and its TCRdb copy is limited to in-frame clones, with some not included. There are 90,000 to 110,000 clones in the sample; roughly four fifths occur only once, and under 1.5% lies in the top ten. Germline CDR1 is SEHNR and CDR2 is FQNEAQ (reference sequence). The CDR3 contains 16 residues. Trimming stripped 3 bases from V and 1 base from J, with 13 bases between. This sample is part of a study of cytomegalovirus exposure and HLA in healthy donors. Across the study: Among about 400 genotyped donors, 80% to 90% fell in the Caucasian-associated ancestry cluster. Whole-study findings and limits: A later analysis found that most CMV-associated TCR beta chains appeared HLA-restricted.

The chain links TRBV7-9 to TRBJ1-5; the D is unclear. Sequenced input: PBMCs. This receptor was obtained from a man aged 35 to 55 in good health and CMV-seronegative. CDR3 sequence reads: CASSFSGIGSNQPQHF. The CDR3 DNA sequence: TGTGCCAGCAGCTTCTCCGGGATTGGGAGCAATCAGCCCCAGCATTTT.